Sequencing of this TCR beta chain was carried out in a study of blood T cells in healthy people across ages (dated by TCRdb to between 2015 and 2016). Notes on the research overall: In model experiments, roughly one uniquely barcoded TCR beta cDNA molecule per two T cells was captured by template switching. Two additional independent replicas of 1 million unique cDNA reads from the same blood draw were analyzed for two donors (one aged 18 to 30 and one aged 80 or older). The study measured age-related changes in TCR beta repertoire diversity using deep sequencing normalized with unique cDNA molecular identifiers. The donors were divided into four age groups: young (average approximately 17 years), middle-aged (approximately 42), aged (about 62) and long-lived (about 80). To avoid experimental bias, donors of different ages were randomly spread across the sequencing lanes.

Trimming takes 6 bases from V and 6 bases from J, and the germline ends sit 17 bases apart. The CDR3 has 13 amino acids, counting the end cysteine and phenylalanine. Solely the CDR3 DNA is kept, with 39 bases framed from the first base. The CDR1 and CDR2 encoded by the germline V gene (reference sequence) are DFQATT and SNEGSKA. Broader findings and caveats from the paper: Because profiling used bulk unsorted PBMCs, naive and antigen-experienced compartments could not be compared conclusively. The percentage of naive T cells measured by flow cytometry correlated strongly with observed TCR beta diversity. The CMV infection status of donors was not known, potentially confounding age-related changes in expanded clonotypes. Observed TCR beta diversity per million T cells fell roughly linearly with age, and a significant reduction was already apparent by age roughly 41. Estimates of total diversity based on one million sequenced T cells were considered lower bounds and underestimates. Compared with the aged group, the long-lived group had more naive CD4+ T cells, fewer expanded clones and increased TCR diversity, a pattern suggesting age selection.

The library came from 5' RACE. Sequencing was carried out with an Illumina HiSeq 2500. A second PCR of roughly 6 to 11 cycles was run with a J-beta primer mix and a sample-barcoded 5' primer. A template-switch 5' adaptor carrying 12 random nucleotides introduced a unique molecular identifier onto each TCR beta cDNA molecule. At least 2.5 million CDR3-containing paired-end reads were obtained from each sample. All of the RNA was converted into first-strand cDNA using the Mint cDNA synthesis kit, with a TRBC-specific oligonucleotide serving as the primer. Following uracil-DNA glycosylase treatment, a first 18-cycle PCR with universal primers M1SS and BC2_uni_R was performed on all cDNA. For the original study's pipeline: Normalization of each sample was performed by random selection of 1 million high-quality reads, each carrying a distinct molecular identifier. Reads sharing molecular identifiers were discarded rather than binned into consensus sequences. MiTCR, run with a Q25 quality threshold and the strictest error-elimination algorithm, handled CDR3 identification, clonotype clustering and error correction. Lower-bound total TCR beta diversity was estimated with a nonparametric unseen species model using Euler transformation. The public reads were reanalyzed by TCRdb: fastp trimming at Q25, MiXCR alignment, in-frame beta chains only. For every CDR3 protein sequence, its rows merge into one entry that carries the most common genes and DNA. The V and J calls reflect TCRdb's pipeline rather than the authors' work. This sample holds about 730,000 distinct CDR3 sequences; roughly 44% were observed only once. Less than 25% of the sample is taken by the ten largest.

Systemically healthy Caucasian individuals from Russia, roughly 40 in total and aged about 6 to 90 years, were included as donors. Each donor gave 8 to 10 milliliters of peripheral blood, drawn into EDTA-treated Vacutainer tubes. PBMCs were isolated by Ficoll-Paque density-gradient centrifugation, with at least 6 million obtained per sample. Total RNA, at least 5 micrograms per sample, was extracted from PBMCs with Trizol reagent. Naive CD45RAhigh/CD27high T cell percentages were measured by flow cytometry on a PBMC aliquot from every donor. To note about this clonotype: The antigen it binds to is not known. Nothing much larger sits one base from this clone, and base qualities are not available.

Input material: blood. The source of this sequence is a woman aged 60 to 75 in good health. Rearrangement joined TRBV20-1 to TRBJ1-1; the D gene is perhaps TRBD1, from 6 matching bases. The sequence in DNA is TGCAGTGCACCGACAAGTGGGGGCTCTGAAGCTTTCTTT. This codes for CSAPTSGGSEAFF.